Following are 11 T cell receptor beta chains from one sample sequenced in a study of tumor-infiltrating lymphocytes in oesophageal squamous cell carcinoma. TCRdb ran MiXCR on the PCR reads and lists one entry per CDR3 protein. The sample has under 15,000 distinct CDR3 sequences, around 49% seen once. Material for sequencing was esophageal tumor tissue. These receptors were taken from a female donor with esophageal squamous cell carcinoma.

V and J are TRBV11-2 and TRBJ2-3; D is tentatively TRBD1 or TRBD2 (6 bases each). The CDR3 is made up of 14 amino acids. Trimming cost V 4 bases and J 4 bases, with 12 bases left between them. Germline V gene data show CDR1 as SGHAT and CDR2 as FQNNGV. The CDR3 loop is CASSSQGGADTQYF. The CDR3 nucleotides read TGTGCCAGCAGCTCACAGGGAGGCGCAGATACGCAGTATTTT. Drawing the rest from reference TRBV11-2 and TRBJ2-3, the complete variable domain is EAGVAQSPRYKIIEKRQSVAFWCNPISGHATLYWYQQILGQGPKLLIQFQNNGVVDDSQLPKDRFSAERLKGVDSTLKIQPAKLEDSAVYLCASSSQGGADTQYFGPGTRLTVL.

The CDR3 DNA reads as TGTGCCAGCAGCTCCCTCGTCTCGCCTAGCGGGGGGGCGATCGCGCAGTATTTT. This codes for CASSSLVSPSGGAIAQYF. V is TRBV11-2 and J is TRBJ2-3; TRBD2 aligns across 12 bases. Unmatched junction bases numbered 18, after V lost 4 bases and J lost 10 bases. The CDR3 runs 18 residues. Germline loops: CDR1 SGHAT, CDR2 FQNNGV.

This clonotype was observed a few times. The genes are TRBV5-8 and TRBJ1-3; D is uncertain. Germline V lookup: CDR1 SGHTS, CDR2 YDEGEE. Between the trimmed V and J ends, which lost 5 bases and 2 bases, there was a span of 8 bases. This CDR3 contains 13 residues. The CDR3 spells CASSYTPGNTIYF. The DNA of the CDR3 is TGTGCCAGCAGTTACACACCTGGAAACACCATATATTTT.

This clonotype was seen repeatedly, ten times or more. The chain employs TRBV18 and TRBJ1-1; D might be TRBD1 (6 bases). CDR1 and CDR2 (germline): KGHSH, LQKENI. Trimming cost V 6 bases and J 7 bases, with 12 bases left between them. This CDR3 comprises 12 residues. As DNA, the CDR3 is TGTGCCAGCTCCCCCGGACAGAATGAAGCTTTCTTT. Protein product: CASSPGQNEAFF. Based on the CDR3 plus reference TRBV18 and TRBJ1-1, the full variable domain is NAGVMQNPRHLVRRRGQEARLRCSPMKGHSHVYWYRQLPEEGLKFMVYLQKENIIDESGMPKERFSAEFPKEGPSILRIQQVVRGDSAAYFCASSPGQNEAFFGQGTRLTVV.

By proportion, this clonotype is large (0.1 to 1%). The chain combines TRBV7-2 with TRBJ2-1, with TRBD2 identical over 7 bases. The length of the CDR3 is 16 residues. V dropped 4 bases and J dropped 5; count of bases not matched to a gene: 11. Looked up from germline, CDR1 is SGHTA and CDR2 is FQGNSA. This CDR3 is CASSWRLASNHNEQFF. CDR3 bases: TGTGCCAGCAGCTGGCGACTAGCAAGTAATCACAATGAGCAGTTCTTC.

This clonotype occurred many times. This chain connects TRBV25-1 to TRBJ2-7; the D is unclear. Germline V gene sequence: CDR1 MGHDK, CDR2 SYGVNS. CDR3 length equals 15 residues. V gave up 2 bases and J gave up 2 bases, with 13 bases separating them. CDR3 sequence: CASSENQGLPYEQYF. The CDR3 coding sequence is TGTGCCAGCAGTGAAAATCAAGGGCTGCCCTACGAGCAGTACTTC.

In this sample, this clonotype is medium-sized. CDR3: CASSGSGGVFDTQYF. CDR3 in DNA: TGTGCCAGCAGCGGGTCCGGTGGGGTGTTTGATACGCAGTATTTT. The chain combines TRBV7-3 with TRBJ2-3; D is ambiguous. Germline V CDR1 and CDR2: SGHTA, FQGTGA. The CDR3 is made up of 15 amino acids. V dropped 5 bases and J dropped 6 bases, with 18 bases sitting between them.

This clonotype is classed as medium-sized. J is TRBJ2-7 and V is TRBV7-2; D is unresolved. Per germline, CDR1 SGHTA and CDR2 FQGNSA. The CDR3 runs 15 residues. V was shortened by 7 bases and J by 2 bases, with 18 bases between the two germline ends. The CDR3 DNA reads as TGTGCCAGCACCCTCTCATGGGCGAGAACCTACGAGCAGTACTTC. As protein: CASTLSWARTYEQYF.

This clonotype has a count of ten or more. CDR3 amino acids: CSARTSWRLSSTDTQYF. DNA of the CDR3: TGCAGTGCCAGGACTAGCTGGAGGCTCTCTAGCACAGATACGCAGTATTTT. The genes are TRBV20-1 and TRBJ2-3; 8 bases align to TRBD2. The trim removed 6 bases at V and 0 bases at J, leaving 14 bases unmatched. CDR3 size: 17 residues. Looked up from germline, CDR1 is DFQATT and CDR2 is SNEGSKA (reference sequence).

A note on this clonotype: Lacking the conserved final phenylalanine or tryptophan, this CDR3 likely reflects a read error. The DNA is left out, because the CDR3 cannot be placed on it with certainty; the CDR3 is given as TCRdb lists it. This sequence joins TRBV7-6 and TRBJ2-7; the table's D call TRBD2 went unverified against the DNA. A total of 8 residues make up the CDR3, ends included. The V gene's germline CDR1 is SGHVS and CDR2 FNYEAQ. CDR3 amino acids: CASRWGLA.

The chain combines TRBV7-6 with TRBJ2-3, with D uncertain. V was trimmed by 5 bases and J by 2 bases, leaving 14 bases between them. This CDR3 spans 15 amino acids. The germline CDR1 and CDR2 sequences are SGHVS and FNYEAQ. CDR3 residues: CASSPDLPHTDTQYF. DNA for the CDR3: TGTGCCAGCAGCCCGGACCTACCCCACACAGATACGCAGTATTTT.